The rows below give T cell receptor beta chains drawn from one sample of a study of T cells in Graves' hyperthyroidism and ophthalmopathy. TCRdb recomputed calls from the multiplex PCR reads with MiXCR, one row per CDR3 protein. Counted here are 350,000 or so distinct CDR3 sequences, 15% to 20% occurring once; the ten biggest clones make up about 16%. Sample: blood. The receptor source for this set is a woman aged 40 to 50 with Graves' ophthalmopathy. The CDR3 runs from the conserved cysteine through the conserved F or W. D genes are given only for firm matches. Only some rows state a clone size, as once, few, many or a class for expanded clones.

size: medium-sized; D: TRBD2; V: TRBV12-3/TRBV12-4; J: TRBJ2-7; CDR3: CASSSGTSGHLYEQYF; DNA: TGTGCCAGCAGTTCCGGGACTAGCGGACATTTGTACGAGCAGTACTTC
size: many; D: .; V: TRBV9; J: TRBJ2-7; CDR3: CASSAGPWYEQYF; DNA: TGTGCCAGTTCCGCGGGACCCTGGTACGAGCAGTACTTC
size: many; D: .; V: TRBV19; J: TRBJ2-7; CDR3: CASSNSSYEQYF; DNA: TGTGCCAGTAGTAACAGCTCCTACGAGCAGTACTTC
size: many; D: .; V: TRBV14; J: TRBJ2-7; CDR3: CASSQLWIPYEQYF; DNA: TGTGCCAGCAGCCAACTGTGGATACCCTACGAGCAGTACTTC
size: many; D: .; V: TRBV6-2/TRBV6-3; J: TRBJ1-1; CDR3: CAARREGLNTEAFF; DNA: TGTGCCGCCCGCCGGGAGGGGCTGAACACTGAAGCTTTCTTT
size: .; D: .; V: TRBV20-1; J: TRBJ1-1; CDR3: CSARVASRGTEAFF; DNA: TGCAGTGCTAGGGTTGCCTCTAGGGGCACTGAAGCTTTCTTT
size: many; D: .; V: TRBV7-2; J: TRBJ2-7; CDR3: CASSLAGQGAGSYEQYF; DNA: TGTGCCAGCAGCTTAGCAGGGCAAGGGGCTGGATCCTACGAGCAGTACTTC
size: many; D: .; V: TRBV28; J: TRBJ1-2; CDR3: CASSRREAFNYGYTF; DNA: TGTGCCAGCAGTCGCAGGGAAGCCTTTAACTATGGCTACACCTTC
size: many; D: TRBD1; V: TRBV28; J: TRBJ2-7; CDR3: CASRRQGGYEQYF; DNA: TGTGCCAGCAGACGACAGGGTGGGTACGAGCAGTACTTC
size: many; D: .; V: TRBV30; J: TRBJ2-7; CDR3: CAWSGVSWEQYF; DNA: TGTGCCTGGAGCGGGGTGTCTTGGGAGCAGTACTTC
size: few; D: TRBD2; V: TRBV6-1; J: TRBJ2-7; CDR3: CASSKSGGAPSSYEQYF; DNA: TGTGCCAGCAGTAAAAGCGGGGGGGCTCCGAGCTCCTACGAGCAGTACTTC
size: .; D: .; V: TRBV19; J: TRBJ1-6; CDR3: CASTGGAGRSPLHF; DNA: TGTGCCAGTACTGGAGGGGCAGGGAGGTCACCCCTCCACTTT
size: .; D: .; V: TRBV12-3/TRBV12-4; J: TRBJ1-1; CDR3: CASSPGRTMNTEAFF; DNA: TGTGCCAGCAGCCCCGGACGGACCATGAACACTGAAGCTTTCTTT
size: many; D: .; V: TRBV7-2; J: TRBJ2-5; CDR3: CASSLREPRAQYF; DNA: TGTGCCAGCAGCTTAAGGGAGCCAAGGGCCCAGTACTTC
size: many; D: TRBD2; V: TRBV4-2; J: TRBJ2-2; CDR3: CASSKGLAGGPTNTGELFF; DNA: TGTGCCAGCAGCAAGGGACTAGCGGGAGGGCCAACGAACACCGGGGAGCTGTTTTTT
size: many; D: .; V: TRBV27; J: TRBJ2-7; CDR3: CASSLRGPPSPYEQYF; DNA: TGTGCCAGCAGTTTACGGGGCCCCCCCAGCCCCTACGAGCAGTACTTC
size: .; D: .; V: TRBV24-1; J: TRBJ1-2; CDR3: CATSETQYYGYTF; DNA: TGTGCCACCAGTGAAACCCAGTACTATGGCTACACCTTC
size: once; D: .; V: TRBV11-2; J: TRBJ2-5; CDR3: CASSLAGSGPGTQYF; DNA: TGTGCCAGCAGCTTAGCGGGTTCAGGTCCTGGGACCCAGTACTTC
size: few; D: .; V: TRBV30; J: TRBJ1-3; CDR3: CAWDQGPGNTIYF; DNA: TGTGCCTGGGACCAAGGGCCTGGAAACACCATATATTTT
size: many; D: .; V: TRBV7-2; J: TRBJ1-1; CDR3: CASSSLQRNTEAFF; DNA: TGTGCCAGCAGCTCCTTACAGCGAAACACTGAAGCTTTCTTT
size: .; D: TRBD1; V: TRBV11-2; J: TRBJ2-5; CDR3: CASSFPQGAQYF; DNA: TGTGCCAGCAGCTTCCCACAGGGGGCCCAGTACTTC
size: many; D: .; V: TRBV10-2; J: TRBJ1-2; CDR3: CASSGMEHYGYTF; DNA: TGCGCCAGCAGTGGGATGGAACACTATGGCTACACCTTC
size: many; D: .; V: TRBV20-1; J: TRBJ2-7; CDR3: CSASPLSDYEQYF; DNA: TGCAGTGCTAGCCCCCTGTCAGATTACGAGCAGTACTTC
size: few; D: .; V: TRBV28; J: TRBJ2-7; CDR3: CATSSGGGYEQYF; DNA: TGTGCCACCAGCAGTGGAGGCGGGTACGAGCAGTACTTC
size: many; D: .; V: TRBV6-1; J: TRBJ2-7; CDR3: CASSESDISYEQYF; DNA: TGTGCCAGCAGTGAATCCGACATTTCCTACGAGCAGTACTTC
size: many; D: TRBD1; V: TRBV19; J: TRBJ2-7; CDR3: CASSVSGQSSYEQYF; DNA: TGTGCCAGTAGTGTCTCGGGACAGAGCTCCTACGAGCAGTACTTC
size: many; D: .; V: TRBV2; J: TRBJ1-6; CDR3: CASSVWDRNSPLHF; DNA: TGTGCCAGCAGTGTATGGGACCGAAATTCACCCCTCCACTTT
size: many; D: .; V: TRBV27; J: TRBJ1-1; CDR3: CASSPPGNTEAFF; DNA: TGTGCCAGCAGCCCCCCGGGGAACACTGAAGCTTTCTTT
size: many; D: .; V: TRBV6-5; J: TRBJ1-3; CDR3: CASSYGGALSGNTIYF; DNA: TGTGCCAGCAGTTACGGCGGGGCTCTCTCTGGAAACACCATATATTTT